These 20 T cell receptor beta chains share one sample of origin, sequenced in a study of blood T cell repertoires in COVID-19. Only in-frame clones appear in the TCRdb table, and some are missing; sequencing was by immunoSEQ multiplex PCR. This sample has 120,000 to 150,000 clones; under 85% occur once, and the top ten carry roughly 1.7%. Sequenced: PBMCs or T cells enriched from blood (not recorded which). Receptors were obtained from a woman between 18 and 29 years old who had been exposed to COVID-19.

This chain joins TRBV5-1 and TRBJ2-4; TRBD2 matches at 8 bases. Losses at the gene ends were 0 bases for V and 6 bases for J; bases not matched to a gene: 5. This CDR3 contains 15 residues. CDR1 SGHRS and CDR2 YFSETQ come from the germline V gene. CDR3 protein: CASSLAGRVGNIQYF. Written as DNA, the CDR3 is TGCGCCAGCAGCTTGGCCGGGAGGGTAGGAAACATTCAGTACTTC.

The rearrangement uses TRBV3-1 (or the pseudogene TRBV3-2) and TRBJ2-5; D possibly corresponds to TRBD1 (6 bases). Germline CDR1 is LGHDT and CDR2 is YNNKEL (reference sequence). The CDR3 contains 18 residues. With 3 bases removed from V and 5 bases from J, the gap between germline ends came to 25 bases. The CDR3 spells CASSQSPFGQTNGETQYF. For the CDR3, the DNA is TGTGCCAGCAGCCAGTCCCCTTTCGGACAGACGAACGGGGAGACCCAGTACTTC.

The J gene is TRBJ2-7, the V gene TRBV19, with TRBD1 matching 7 bases. This CDR3 contains 15 residues. With 4 bases clipped from V and 7 bases from J, the junction kept 13 bases outside the gene matches. Germline V gene data show CDR1 as LNHDA and CDR2 as SQIVND (reference sequence). The CDR3: CASSRQGPAAGEQYF. Written as DNA, the CDR3 is TGTGCCAGTAGTAGACAGGGACCTGCTGCTGGAGAGCAGTACTTC. Full variable domain (rest looked up from reference TRBV19 and TRBJ2-7): DGGITQSPKYLFRKEGQNVTLSCEQNLNHDAMYWYRQDPGQGLRLIYYSQIVNDFQKGDIAEGYSVSREKKESFPLTVTSAQKNPTAFYLCASSRQGPAAGEQYFGPGTRLTVT.

J is TRBJ1-1 and V is TRBV12-3 or TRBV12-4, with a possible D match to TRBD1 (5 bases). The CDR3 runs 12 residues. Trimming took 5 bases from V and 5 from J, leaving 9 bases between them. CDR3 nucleotide sequence: TGTGCCAGCAGTCACGACAGAACTGAAGCTTTCTTT. Protein: CASSHDRTEAFF.

This chain joins TRBV9 and TRBJ2-1, with TRBD1 as a possible D gene (6 bases). The CDR3 is 14 amino acids. CDR1 SGDLS and CDR2 YYNGEE come from the germline V gene. Trimming took 3 bases from V and 9 from J, leaving 16 bases between them. The CDR3 region has the DNA TGTGCCAGCAGCGCAACCAGCAGGGGATCTGAGCAGTTCTTC. The encoded protein is CASSATSRGSEQFF.

By share of the sample, this clone is medium-sized. The chain uses TRBV19 and TRBJ2-1, with 11 nucleotides matching TRBD2. The CDR3 has 15 amino acids. Trimming cost V 4 bases and J 8 bases; bases outside gene matches: 7. Germline-derived CDR1 and CDR2 are LNHDA and SQIVND (reference sequence). This CDR3 reads CASSKTSGNFHEQFF. The DNA for the CDR3 is TGTGCCAGTAGTAAGACTAGCGGGAACTTCCATGAGCAGTTCTTC.

V and J are TRBV27 and TRBJ1-5; the D gene is possibly TRBD1 (5 bases). CDR3 length equals 14 residues. CDR1 is MNHEY, CDR2 SMNVEV, per germline (reference sequence). Deletions cut 2 bases from V and 8 bases from J, with 13 bases between. Written as DNA, the CDR3 is TGTGCCAGCAGTTTACGGGGGGAAAGGGAGCCCCAGCATTTT. It yields the protein CASSLRGEREPQHF.

The CDR3 protein is CASINSIGGTEAFF. CDR3 nucleotides: TGTGCCAGCATTAACTCGATCGGGGGCACTGAAGCTTTCTTT. The chain links TRBV28 to TRBJ1-1; the D gene is possibly TRBD1 (5 bases). Trimming removed 7 bases at V and 4 bases at J, with 16 bases between. Germline CDR1 reads MDHEN; CDR2 reads SYDVKM. CDR3 length: 14 residues.

The V and J genes are TRBV27 and TRBJ1-2, with 7 positions matching TRBD1. This CDR3 is built from 14 residues. Germline V lookup: CDR1 MNHEY, CDR2 SMNVEV (reference sequence). Unmatched junction bases numbered 10, after V lost 4 bases and J lost 8 bases. The CDR3 DNA reads TGTGCCAGCAGTTCGATGACAGGGAAGGACGGCTACACCTTC. It is translated as CASSSMTGKDGYTF.

This chain connects TRBV19 to TRBJ2-4; D may be TRBD1 (6 bases). The CDR3 runs to 12 residues. Per the germline V gene, CDR1 is LNHDA and CDR2 is SQIVND (reference sequence). The germline V and J ends were trimmed by 5 bases and 10 bases, with 12 bases remaining between them. The CDR3 coding sequence is TGTGCCAGTAGTTATTTGCAGGGGATTCAGTACTTC. Its protein is CASSYLQGIQYF.

V and J are TRBV19 and TRBJ2-7; TRBD2 is a possible D gene (5 bases). The germline V and J ends were trimmed by 0 bases and 4 bases, with 7 bases remaining between them. CDR1 and CDR2 from the germline V gene are LNHDA and SQIVND (reference sequence). The CDR3 has 13 amino acids. For the CDR3, the DNA is TGTGCCAGTAGTATAGATCGGGGTTACGAGCAGTACTTC. Its protein is CASSIDRGYEQYF.

The chain has TRBV29-1 and TRBJ2-3, with TRBD2 identical over 7 bases. The CDR3 is 15 residues long. In germline, CDR1 is SQVTM, CDR2 ANQGSEA. V was pared by 5 bases and J by 2 bases, with 10 bases of the junction left unmatched. The CDR3 nucleotides are TGCAGCGTTTGTCCCCCTAGCGGTCTCACAGATACGCAGTATTTT. The encoded protein is CSVCPPSGLTDTQYF.

The chain recombines TRBV29-1 with TRBJ2-7; 7 positions agree with TRBD1. In germline, CDR1 is SQVTM, CDR2 ANQGSEA. V lost 6 bases to trimming and J lost 4 bases; unmatched junction nucleotides: 9. The CDR3 is 13 residues long. The chain's CDR3 is CSVSWGRGYEQYF. Here the CDR3 DNA reads TGCAGCGTCTCCTGGGGCAGGGGGTACGAGCAGTACTTC.

The chain uses TRBV7-2 and TRBJ1-3, with D uncertain. V was pared by 7 bases and J by 4 bases, with 5 bases between. This CDR3 has 11 amino acids. Germline lookup yields CDR1 SGHTA and CDR2 FQGNSA. This CDR3 reads CASTLGNTIYF. In nucleotides, the CDR3 is TGTGCCAGCACCCTCGGAAACACCATATATTTT.

This clone was counted only a few times. The V gene is TRBV28, the J gene TRBJ1-6; D uncertain. Between the trimmed V and J ends, which lost 3 bases and 5 bases, there was a span of 8 bases. This CDR3 has 14 residues. CDR1 is MDHEN and CDR2 is SYDVKM in the germline V gene. The CDR3, as DNA: TGTGCCAGCAGTTTTATCCAGGATAATTCACCCCTCCACTTT. Its translation: CASSFIQDNSPLHF.

This clone has only one observation. The chain combines TRBV5-1 with TRBJ2-2, with D maybe TRBD2 (5 bases). Germline V CDR1 and CDR2: SGHRS, YFSETQ. CDR3 length: 11 residues. V lost 7 bases, J lost 13 bases, and 14 bases lay in between. CDR3 nucleotide sequence: TGCGCCAGCGACGGTAACGAGGGGCTGTTTTTT. Its protein is CASDGNEGLFF.

The chain combines TRBV5-1 with TRBJ2-7, with 9 bases matching TRBD1. The CDR3 sequence is 15 residues long. Germline V gene sequence: CDR1 SGHRS, CDR2 YFSETQ. V gave up 0 bases and J gave up 4 bases; unmatched junction bases: 5. The chain's CDR3 is CASSLGGTGTYEQYF. As DNA, the CDR3 is TGCGCCAGCAGCTTGGGCGGGACAGGGACGTACGAGCAGTACTTC. The full variable domain, with the rest looked up from reference TRBV5-1 and TRBJ2-7, is KAGVTQTPRYLIKTRGQQVTLSCSPISGHRSVSWYQQTPGQGLQFLFEYFSETQRNKGNFPGRFSGRQFSNSRSEMNVSTLELGDSALYLCASSLGGTGTYEQYFGPGTRLTVT.

This chain connects TRBV28 to TRBJ1-2; weak D call: TRBD1 (6 bases). The germline V gene has CDR1 MDHEN and CDR2 SYDVKM. The CDR3 runs to 14 residues. V lost 3 bases and J lost 0, with 8 bases in between. The CDR3 nucleotides are TGTGCCAGCAGTTTCAGGGGCCCTAACTATGGCTACACCTTC. Its protein is CASSFRGPNYGYTF.

This clone was counted once. This chain links TRBV10-3 with TRBJ1-1, with TRBD1 matching over 9 bases. This CDR3 has 14 residues. Germline CDR1 reads ENHRY; CDR2 reads SYGVKD. V gave up 4 bases and J gave up 4 bases; unmatched junction bases: 4. The CDR3 sequence: CAISAGTGTTEAFF. CDR3 nucleotides: TGTGCCATCAGTGCCGGGACAGGGACCACTGAAGCTTTCTTT.

This clone was seen a handful of times. The chain joins TRBV25-1 to TRBJ1-2, with 9 bases that match TRBD1. CDR1 and CDR2 from the germline V gene are MGHDK and SYGVNS. The CDR3 covers 12 residues. V was clipped by 8 bases and J by 4 bases; unmatched bases: 2. The CDR3 DNA reads as TGTGCCAGCGGGACAGGGAGCTATGGCTACACCTTC. Translating it yields CASGTGSYGYTF.